Below, 8 T cell receptor beta chains from the same sample are listed, as sequenced in a study of regulatory T cells. Study-wide findings and caveats: Hydrophobic residues at CDR3 positions 6 and 7 were enriched in conventional CD4+ T cells of CD3G-deficient patients.

The PCR used 52 TRBV and 13 TRBJ primers. Assay used: immunoSEQ multiplex PCR; TCRdb lists only in-frame clones, some missing. The repertoire holds over 30,000 clones, with more than 85% as singletons. These TCRs' antigens remain unknown. The specimen sequenced was conventional CD4+ T cells sorted from blood. The receptors come from a child aged 2 to 15 with CD3G deficiency.

The rearrangement uses TRBV28 and TRBJ2-7; D is uncertain. This CDR3 contains 12 residues. V was shortened by 6 bases and J by 7 bases, with 13 bases between the two germline ends. Per the germline V gene, CDR1 is MDHEN and CDR2 is SYDVKM. The CDR3 reads CASSPGQWEQYF. The CDR3 DNA is TGTGCCAGCAGCCCGGGTCAATGGGAGCAGTACTTC.

The table lists this clone with a count of one. The rearrangement uses TRBV5-1 and TRBJ2-2; D perhaps matches TRBD1 (5 bases). V was shortened by 4 bases and J by 1 base, with 8 bases between the two germline ends. Germline CDR1 reads SGHRS; CDR2 reads YFSETQ. The CDR3 is made up of 14 amino acids. As DNA, the CDR3 is TGCGCCAGCAGCCGAGGACAGAACACCGGGGAGCTGTTTTTT. This translates into CASSRGQNTGELFF.

The rearrangement joins TRBV5-1 to TRBJ2-2; 12 nucleotides agree with TRBD2. The CDR3 contains 17 residues. The V segment lost 5 bases and the J segment 5 bases; nucleotides outside the gene matches: 10. CDR1 and CDR2 from the germline V gene are SGHRS and YFSETQ. The CDR3 sequence is CASRPLAGGSGTGELFF. DNA of the CDR3: TGCGCCAGCAGACCACTAGCGGGAGGCTCTGGGACCGGGGAGCTGTTTTTT.

The chain links TRBV28 to TRBJ2-7; 8 bases align to TRBD1. V was pared by 5 bases and J by 5 bases, with 11 bases of the junction left unmatched. This CDR3 has 15 amino acids. Per germline, CDR1 MDHEN and CDR2 SYDVKM. This CDR3 reads CASSRTGRSSNEQYF. CDR3 DNA sequence: TGTGCCAGCAGTCGGACAGGGCGGTCTTCCAACGAGCAGTACTTC.

The chain has TRBV7-9 and TRBJ1-3; D remains ambiguous. The V gene's germline CDR1 is SEHNR and CDR2 FQNEAQ (reference sequence). V was pared by 1 base and J by 0 bases, with 4 bases between. CDR3 length equals 14 residues. The CDR3 spells CASSLGVSGNTIYF. In nucleotides, the CDR3 is TGTGCCAGCAGCTTAGGGGTCTCTGGAAACACCATATATTTT.

This chain joins TRBV5-1 and TRBJ2-4, with D tentatively TRBD1 or TRBD2 (5 bases each). The V end lost 0 bases, the J end lost 8 bases, and 15 bases lay between the germline ends. Germline V gives CDR1 SGHRS, CDR2 YFSETQ. This CDR3 has 15 residues. The CDR3 loop reads CASSLGVSGTDIQYF. The DNA of the CDR3 is TGCGCCAGCAGCTTGGGGGTCTCCGGGACCGACATTCAGTACTTC.

CDR3 residues: CASSNKGYEQYF. CDR3 nucleotide sequence: TGTGCCAGCAGCAACAAGGGCTACGAGCAGTACTTC. V gene TRBV21-1 combines with J gene TRBJ2-7. TRBV21-1 is noted as a pseudogene. This CDR3 comprises 12 residues.

The chain carries TRBV28 and TRBJ2-3, with D possibly being TRBD2 (7 bases). The CDR3 spans 19 residues. Germline V gene data show CDR1 as MDHEN and CDR2 as SYDVKM. The germline V and J ends were trimmed by 3 bases and 1 base, with 23 bases remaining between them. CDR3 coding DNA: TGTGCCAGCAGTTTGCTAGGGGGGAGGGCCCAACCCGGCACAGATACGCAGTATTTT. Translated: CASSLLGGRAQPGTDTQYF.